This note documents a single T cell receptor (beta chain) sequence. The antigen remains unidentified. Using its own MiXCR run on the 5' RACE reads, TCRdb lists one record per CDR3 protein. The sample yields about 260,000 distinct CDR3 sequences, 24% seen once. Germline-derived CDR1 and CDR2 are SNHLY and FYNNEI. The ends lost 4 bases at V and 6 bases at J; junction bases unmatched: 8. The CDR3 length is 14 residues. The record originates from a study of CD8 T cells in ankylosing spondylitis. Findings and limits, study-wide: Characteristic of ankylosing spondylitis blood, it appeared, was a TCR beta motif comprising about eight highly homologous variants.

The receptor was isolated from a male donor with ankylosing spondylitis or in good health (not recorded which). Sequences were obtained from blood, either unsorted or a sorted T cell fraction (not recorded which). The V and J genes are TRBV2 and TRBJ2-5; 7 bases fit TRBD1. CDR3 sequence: CASSGRAGGQTQYF. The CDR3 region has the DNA TGTGCCAGCAGTGGTCGGGCAGGGGGACAGACCCAGTACTTC.